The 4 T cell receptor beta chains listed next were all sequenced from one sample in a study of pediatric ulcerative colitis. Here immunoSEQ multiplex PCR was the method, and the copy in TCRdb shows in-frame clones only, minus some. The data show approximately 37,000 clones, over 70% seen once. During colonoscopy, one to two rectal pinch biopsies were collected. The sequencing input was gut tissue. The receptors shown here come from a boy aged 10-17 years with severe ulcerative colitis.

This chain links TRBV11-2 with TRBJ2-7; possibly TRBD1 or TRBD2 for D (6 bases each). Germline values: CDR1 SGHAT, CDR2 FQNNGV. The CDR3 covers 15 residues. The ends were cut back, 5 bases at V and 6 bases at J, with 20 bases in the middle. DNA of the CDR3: TGTGCCAGCAGCCCGAGGGGGGATTGGGCCTCCGAGCAGTACTTC. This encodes CASSPRGDWASEQYF.

For the CDR3, the DNA is TGTGCCAGCAGTCCCGACACCCCCTTAACTGAAGCTTTCTTT. Its translation is CASSPDTPLTEAFF. V is TRBV6-5 and J is TRBJ1-1; D not resolved. Between the trimmed V and J ends, which lost 5 bases and 5 bases, there was a span of 15 bases. Germline loops: CDR1 MNHEY, CDR2 SVGAGI. The CDR3 extends over 14 amino acids.

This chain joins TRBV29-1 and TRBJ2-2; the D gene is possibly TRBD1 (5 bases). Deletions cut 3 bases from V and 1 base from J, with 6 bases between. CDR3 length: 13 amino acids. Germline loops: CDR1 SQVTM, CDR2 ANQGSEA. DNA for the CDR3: TGCAGCGTTGATCAGGGGAACACCGGGGAGCTGTTTTTT. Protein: CSVDQGNTGELFF.

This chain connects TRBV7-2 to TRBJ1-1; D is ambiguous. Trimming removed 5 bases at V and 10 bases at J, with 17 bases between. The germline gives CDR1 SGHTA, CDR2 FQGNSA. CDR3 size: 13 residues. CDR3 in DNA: TGTGCCAGCAGCCCCGGGCCTGGGGAGACAGCTTTCTTT. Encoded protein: CASSPGPGETAFF.